This is a list of T cell receptor beta chains from one sample in a study of blood T cell repertoires in COVID-19. Assay used: immunoSEQ multiplex PCR; TCRdb lists only in-frame clones, some missing. The sample lists some 52,000 clones; around 84% were seen once. The sequenced material came from peripheral blood. These receptors were taken from a man aged 65 to 85 with acute or convalescent COVID-19. Each CDR3 is given with its conserved first and last residue. Fields, in order: clone size, D gene, J gene, V gene, CDR3 DNA, CDR3 protein. A D gene is named only where the DNA matches it firmly. Clone size appears in some rows only: once, few, many, or a class for an expanded clone.

>once|.|TRBJ2-5|TRBV7-8
TGTGCCAGCAGCTTGGGGGGAGTAGCCTACCAAGAGACCCAGTACTTC
CASSLGGVAYQETQYF
>.|.|TRBJ2-3|TRBV5-4
TGTGCCAGCAGCTTGTCACAGGGGGGGACAGATACGCAGTATTTT
CASSLSQGGTDTQYF
>.|TRBD1|TRBJ1-1|TRBV11-1
TGTGCCAGCAGCAGGAAGGGACAGAGTAACACTGAAGCTTTCTTT
CASSRKGQSNTEAFF
>once|TRBD1|TRBJ1-5|TRBV10-3
TGTGCCATCAGTGAGCGAGACTTCAGACAGGGCGGCAATCAGCCCCAGCATTTT
CAISERDFRQGGNQPQHF
>.|.|TRBJ1-3|TRBV7-2
TGTGCCAGCAGCATCTACGCGGGAAACACCATATATTTT
CASSIYAGNTIYF
>.|TRBD1|TRBJ2-1|TRBV3-1/TRBV3-2
TGTGCCAGCAGCCGACACCGGGACAGATCTAATGAGCAGTTCTTC
CASSRHRDRSNEQFF
>.|TRBD1|TRBJ2-3|TRBV4-1
TGCGCCAGCAGCTGGGACAGGGGGCGGGTGCGGGACACAGATACGCAGTATTTT
CASSWDRGRVRDTDTQYF
>.|.|TRBJ1-2|TRBV28
TGTGCCAGCAGCCCCCAGCAGGGGGGCTACACCTTC
CASSPQQGGYTF
>.|TRBD1|TRBJ1-1|TRBV6-4
TGTGCCAGCAGTGACTCAAATAAGGGGGCAACTGAAGCTTTCTTT
CASSDSNKGATEAFF
>.|.|TRBJ2-4|TRBV28
TGTGCCAGCAGTTCCCCCAAGGCAGGGGCCAAAAACATTCAGTACTTC
CASSSPKAGAKNIQYF
>.|.|TRBJ1-1|TRBV5-4
TGTGCCAGCAGCTGGTTCTGGCAGGGGAACACTGAAGCTTTCTTT
CASSWFWQGNTEAFF
>.|TRBD1|TRBJ1-3|TRBV28
TGTGCCAGCAGTTCGGCACAGGGGGCTGGAAACACCATATATTTT
CASSSAQGAGNTIYF
>.|.|TRBJ1-4|TRBV4-1
TGCGCCAGCAGCCAAGAGTGGGACGGGGGAACGGCAACTAATGAAAAACTGTTTTTT
CASSQEWDGGTATNEKLFF
>.|.|TRBJ1-1|TRBV7-6
TGTGCCAGCAGCTTAAGGGGTACACAGAACACTGAAGCTTTCTTT
CASSLRGTQNTEAFF
>.|TRBD2|TRBJ2-1|TRBV27
TGTGCCAGCAGGGCCGGGACTAGCGTTAATGAGCAGTTCTTC
CASRAGTSVNEQFF
>.|TRBD1|TRBJ1-5|TRBV19
TGTGCCAGTAAGGGACAGCCGATTAGCAATCAGCCCCAGCATTTT
CASKGQPISNQPQHF
>.|TRBD2|TRBJ2-3|TRBV29-1
TGCAGCGGCACTAGCGGGAGGGCCCTCGGGGCAGATACGCAGTATTTT
CSGTSGRALGADTQYF
>.|.|TRBJ2-3|TRBV21-1
.
CASSKSVAGGIIDTQYF
>.|.|TRBJ2-2|TRBV6-2/TRBV6-3
TGTGCCAGCAGTTACCAAAACAGGGCCGGCACCGGGGAGCTGTTTTTT
CASSYQNRAGTGELFF
>once|.|TRBJ2-6|TRBV4-1
TGCGCCAGCAGCCAAGCCCCCGTGGGCACCTCTGGGGCCAACGTCCTGACTTTC
CASSQAPVGTSGANVLTF
>.|TRBD2|TRBJ2-4|TRBV7-2
TGTGCCAGCAGCTTAGGGCTAGCGGGAGGGCCGGGCAAAAACATTCAGTACTTC
CASSLGLAGGPGKNIQYF
>.|.|TRBJ2-1|TRBV28
TGTGCCAGCAGTCTACAGGGCAGGGAGCAGTTCTTC
CASSLQGREQFF
>.|TRBD1|TRBJ2-5|TRBV9
TGTGCCAGCAGCGTACAGGGGGCGTCCCAAGAGACCCAGTACTTC
CASSVQGASQETQYF
>.|.|TRBJ1-3|TRBV10-3
TGTGCCATTTTTGCACAGGGAGCTGGAAACACCATATATTTT
CAIFAQGAGNTIYF
>once|.|TRBJ1-4|TRBV2
TGTGCCAGCCACACAGGGATCAATGAAAAACTGTTTTTT
CASHTGINEKLFF
>.|TRBD2|TRBJ2-1|TRBV2
TGTGCCAGCACTGGACTAGCGGACTACAATGAGCAGTTCTTC
CASTGLADYNEQFF
>.|.|TRBJ2-3|TRBV7-6
TGTGCCAGCAGCTTAGCAGTCACTAGCCGCTTTAGCACAGATACGCAGTATTTT
CASSLAVTSRFSTDTQYF
>.|TRBD2|TRBJ2-2|TRBV13
TGTGCCAGCAGCCCCCCGACTAGCCTCAACACCGGGGAGCTGTTTTTT
CASSPPTSLNTGELFF
>.|.|TRBJ2-4|TRBV5-1
TGCGCCAGCAGTTTTGACAGGCACATTCAGTACTTC
CASSFDRHIQYF
>.|TRBD1|TRBJ1-1|TRBV6-6
TGTGCCAGCAGTTCTAGGCGGGGACAGGGCGACACTGAAGCTTTCTTT
CASSSRRGQGDTEAFF
>.|TRBD2|TRBJ2-2|TRBV7-8
TGTGCCAGCAGCCGGCGGCTAGCGGGAGGGTCGAACACCGGGGAGCTGTTTTTT
CASSRRLAGGSNTGELFF
>.|.|TRBJ2-2|TRBV5-1
TGCGCCAGCAGCTTTGTGGGACTGGGGAACACCGGGGAGCTGTTTTTT
CASSFVGLGNTGELFF
>.|TRBD2|TRBJ2-2|TRBV19
TGTGCCAGCAGCATAGCGGGGGTTAACACCGGGGAGCTGTTTTTT
CASSIAGVNTGELFF
>.|.|TRBJ2-1|TRBV7-2
TGTGCCAGCAGCTTAGTGAGGAGTTTGGCCTACAATGAGCAGTTCTTC
CASSLVRSLAYNEQFF
>.|.|TRBJ2-5|TRBV4-2
TGTGCCAGCAGCCGTCAGGGGGGAGGTGCGGAGACCCAGTACTTC
CASSRQGGGAETQYF
>.|.|TRBJ1-1|TRBV11-3
TGTGCCAGCAGCTTAAACAGGATGAACACTGAAGCTTTCTTT
CASSLNRMNTEAFF
>.|TRBD1|TRBJ1-3|TRBV18
TGTGCCAGCTCACTGCGACAGGGGGCGAATGCTCGGAGAAACACCATATATTTT
CASSLRQGANARRNTIYF
>.|.|TRBJ1-1|TRBV12-3/TRBV12-4
TGTGCCAGCAGTTCGGGGACTAAAGCTTTCTTT
CASSSGTKAFF
>.|.|TRBJ1-1|TRBV7-9
TGTGCCAGCAGCCCGCTAGGAGCGGGATCCCCTGAAGCTTTCTTT
CASSPLGAGSPEAFF
>once|TRBD1|TRBJ1-2|TRBV18
TGTGCCAGCTCACTACGACAGGGGGAAGGCTACACCTTC
CASSLRQGEGYTF
>.|.|TRBJ1-3|TRBV14
TGTGCCAGCAGCCATCTCAGGGGAACCTCTGGAAACACCATATATTTT
CASSHLRGTSGNTIYF
>.|TRBD1|TRBJ1-3|TRBV5-1
TGCGCCAGCAGCTTGGGAGGACAGGGCTCTGGAAACACCATATATTTT
CASSLGGQGSGNTIYF
>.|.|TRBJ1-3|TRBV29-1
TGCAGCGTTGATGAACAGGGAGCTGGAAACACCATATATTTT
CSVDEQGAGNTIYF
>.|TRBD1|TRBJ1-2|TRBV6-5
TGTGCCAGCAGTTACTCTACAGGGGTCGGTGGCTACACCTTC
CASSYSTGVGGYTF
>.|.|TRBJ1-1|TRBV4-3
TGCGCCAGCAGCCTCGCCCTAAAACAGGGTGTGGCTTTCTTT
CASSLALKQGVAFF
>.|TRBD2|TRBJ2-1|TRBV18
TGTGCCAGCTCACCTTTCCTAGCGGGAGAGAATGAGCAGTTCTTC
CASSPFLAGENEQFF
>.|.|TRBJ1-4|TRBV9
TGTGCCAGCAGCGCAGGGATTAATGAAAAACTGTTTTTT
CASSAGINEKLFF
>.|.|TRBJ1-2|TRBV2
TGTGCCAGCAGTGACCAGGTCTATGGCTACACCTTC
CASSDQVYGYTF
>few|.|TRBJ2-7|TRBV6-1
TGTGCCAGCAGTGAGGTCCACTCCCGCTCCTACGAGCAGTACTTC
CASSEVHSRSYEQYF
>.|.|TRBJ2-1|TRBV5-1
TGCGCCAGCAGCGGAAACGGAGGGAGCTCCTACAATGAGCAGTTCTTC
CASSGNGGSSYNEQFF
>.|.|TRBJ1-4|TRBV7-2
TGTGCCAGCAGCTTTTATGGGGGGTCCACTAATGAAAAACTGTTTTTT
CASSFYGGSTNEKLFF
>.|.|TRBJ2-1|TRBV5-5
TGTGCCAGCAGCCCCTACTGGGGGGGGGCTATTGATGAGCAGTTCTTC
CASSPYWGGAIDEQFF
>.|TRBD1|TRBJ2-1|TRBV19
TGTGCCAGTAGGACAGGGTGGAATGAGCAGTTCTTC
CASRTGWNEQFF